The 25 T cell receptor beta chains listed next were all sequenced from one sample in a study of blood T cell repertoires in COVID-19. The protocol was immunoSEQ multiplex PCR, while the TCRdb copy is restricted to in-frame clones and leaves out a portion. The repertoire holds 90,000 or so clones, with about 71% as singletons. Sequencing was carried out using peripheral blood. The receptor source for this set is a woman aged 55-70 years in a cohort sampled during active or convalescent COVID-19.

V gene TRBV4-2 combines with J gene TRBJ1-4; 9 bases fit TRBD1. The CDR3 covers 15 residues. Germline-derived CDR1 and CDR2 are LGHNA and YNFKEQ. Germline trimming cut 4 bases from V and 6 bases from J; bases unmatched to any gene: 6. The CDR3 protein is CASSRLGQGDEKLFF. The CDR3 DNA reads TGTGCCAGCAGCCGTCTGGGACAGGGAGATGAAAAACTGTTTTTT.

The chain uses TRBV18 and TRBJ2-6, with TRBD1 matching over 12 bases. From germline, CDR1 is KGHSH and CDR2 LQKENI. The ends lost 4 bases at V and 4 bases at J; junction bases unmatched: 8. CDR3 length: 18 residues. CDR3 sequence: CASSQPGQGALGANVLTF. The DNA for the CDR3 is TGTGCCAGCTCACAACCGGGACAGGGGGCTCTGGGGGCCAACGTCCTGACTTTC.

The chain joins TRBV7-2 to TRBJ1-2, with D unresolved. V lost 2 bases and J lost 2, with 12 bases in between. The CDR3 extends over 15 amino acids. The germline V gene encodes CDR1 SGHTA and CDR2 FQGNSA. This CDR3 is CASSLPGFKNYGYTF. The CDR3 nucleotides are TGTGCCAGCAGCTTACCCGGGTTTAAGAACTATGGCTACACCTTC.

CDR3 region: CASRQQGQGRVAFF. The CDR3 DNA reads TGTGCCAGCAGACAGCAGGGACAGGGGAGGGTAGCTTTCTTT. V gene TRBV5-6 combines with J gene TRBJ1-1, with TRBD1 matching 10 bases. The CDR3 runs 14 residues. V was pared by 5 bases and J by 10 bases, with 11 bases of the junction left unmatched. Germline V CDR1 and CDR2: SGHDT, YYEEEE.

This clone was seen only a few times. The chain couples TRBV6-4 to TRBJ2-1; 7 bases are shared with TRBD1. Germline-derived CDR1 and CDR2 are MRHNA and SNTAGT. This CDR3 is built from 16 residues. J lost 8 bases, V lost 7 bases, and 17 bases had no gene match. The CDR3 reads CASTRQGVIIFDEQFF. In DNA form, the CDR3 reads TGTGCCAGCACCCGCCAGGGGGTTATTATCTTTGATGAGCAGTTCTTC.

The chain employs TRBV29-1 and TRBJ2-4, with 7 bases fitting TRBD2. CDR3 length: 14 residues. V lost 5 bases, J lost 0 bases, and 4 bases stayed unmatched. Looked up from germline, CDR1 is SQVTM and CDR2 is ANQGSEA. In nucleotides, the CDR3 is TGCAGCGTTCGACTAGCTCTAGCCAAAAACATTCAGTACTTC. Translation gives CSVRLALAKNIQYF.

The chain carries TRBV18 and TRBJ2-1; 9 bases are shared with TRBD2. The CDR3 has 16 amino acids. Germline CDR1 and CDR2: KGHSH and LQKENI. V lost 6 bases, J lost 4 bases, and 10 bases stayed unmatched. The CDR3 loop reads CASSLSLAGNYNEQFF. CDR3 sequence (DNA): TGTGCCAGCTCCCTTTCGCTAGCGGGGAATTACAATGAGCAGTTCTTC.

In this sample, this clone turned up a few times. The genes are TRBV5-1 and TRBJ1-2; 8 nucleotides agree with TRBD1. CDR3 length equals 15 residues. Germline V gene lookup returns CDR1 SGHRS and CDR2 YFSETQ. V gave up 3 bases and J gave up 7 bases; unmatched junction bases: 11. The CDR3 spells CASSSGQGREAGYTF. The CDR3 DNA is TGCGCCAGCAGCTCTGGACAGGGCCGAGAGGCTGGCTACACCTTC.

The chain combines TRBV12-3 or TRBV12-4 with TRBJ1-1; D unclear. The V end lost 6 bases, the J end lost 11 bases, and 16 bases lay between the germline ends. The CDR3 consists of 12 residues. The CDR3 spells CASSRGEFVAFF. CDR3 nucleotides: TGTGCCAGCAGCCGAGGCGAGTTTGTGGCTTTCTTT.

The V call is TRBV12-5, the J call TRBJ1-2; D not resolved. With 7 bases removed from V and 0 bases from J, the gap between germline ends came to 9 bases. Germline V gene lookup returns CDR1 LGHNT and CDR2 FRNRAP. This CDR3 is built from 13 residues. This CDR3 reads CASATPANYGYTF. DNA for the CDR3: TGTGCTAGTGCCACACCCGCTAACTATGGCTACACCTTC.

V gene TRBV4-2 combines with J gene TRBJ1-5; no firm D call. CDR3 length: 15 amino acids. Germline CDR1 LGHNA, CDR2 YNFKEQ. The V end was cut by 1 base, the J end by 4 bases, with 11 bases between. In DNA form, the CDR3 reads TGTGCCAGCAGCCAAGTTGGGCAGTCTAATCAGCCCCAGCATTTT. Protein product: CASSQVGQSNQPQHF.

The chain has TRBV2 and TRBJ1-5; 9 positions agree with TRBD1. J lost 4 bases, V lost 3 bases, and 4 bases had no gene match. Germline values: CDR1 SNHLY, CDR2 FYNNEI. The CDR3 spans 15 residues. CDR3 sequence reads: CASSETGGENQPQHF. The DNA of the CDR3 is TGTGCCAGCAGTGAGACAGGGGGGGAGAATCAGCCCCAGCATTTT.

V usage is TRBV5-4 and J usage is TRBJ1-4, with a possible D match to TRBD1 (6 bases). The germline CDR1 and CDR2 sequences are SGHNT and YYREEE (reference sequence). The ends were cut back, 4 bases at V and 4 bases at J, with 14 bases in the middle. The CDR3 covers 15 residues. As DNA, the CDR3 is TGTGCCAGCAGCCAAACGGGACACATTAATGAAAAACTGTTTTTT. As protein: CASSQTGHINEKLFF.

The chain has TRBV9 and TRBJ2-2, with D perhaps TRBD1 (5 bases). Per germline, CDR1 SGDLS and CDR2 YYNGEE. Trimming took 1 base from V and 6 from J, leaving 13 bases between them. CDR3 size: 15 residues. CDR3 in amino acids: CASSVRQGGAGELFF. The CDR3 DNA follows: TGTGCCAGCAGCGTAAGGCAGGGTGGTGCCGGGGAGCTGTTTTTT.

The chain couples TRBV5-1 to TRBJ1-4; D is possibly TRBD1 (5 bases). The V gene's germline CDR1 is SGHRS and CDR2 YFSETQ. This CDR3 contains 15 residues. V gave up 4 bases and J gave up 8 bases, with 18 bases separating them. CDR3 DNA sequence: TGCGCCAGCAGCCCCTCGGACACCCCTTGGGAAAAACTGTTTTTT. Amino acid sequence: CASSPSDTPWEKLFF.

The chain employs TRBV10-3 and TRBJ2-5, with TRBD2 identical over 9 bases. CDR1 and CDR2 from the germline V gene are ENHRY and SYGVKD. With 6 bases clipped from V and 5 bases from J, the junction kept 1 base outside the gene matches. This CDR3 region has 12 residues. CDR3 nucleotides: TGTGCCATCAGGACTAGCGGCGAGACCCAGTACTTC. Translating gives CAIRTSGETQYF.

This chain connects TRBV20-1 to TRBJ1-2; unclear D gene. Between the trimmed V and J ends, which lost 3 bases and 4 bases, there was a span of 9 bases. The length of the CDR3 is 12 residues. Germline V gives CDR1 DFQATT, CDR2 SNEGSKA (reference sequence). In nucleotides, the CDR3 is TGCAGTGCTAGTCCCCATTCCTATGGCTACACCTTC. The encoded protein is CSASPHSYGYTF.

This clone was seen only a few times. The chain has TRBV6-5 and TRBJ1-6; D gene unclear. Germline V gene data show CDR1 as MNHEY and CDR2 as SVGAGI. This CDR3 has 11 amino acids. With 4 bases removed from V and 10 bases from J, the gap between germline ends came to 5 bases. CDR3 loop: CASSSRSPLHF. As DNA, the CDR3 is TGTGCCAGCAGTTCTAGGTCACCCCTCCACTTT.

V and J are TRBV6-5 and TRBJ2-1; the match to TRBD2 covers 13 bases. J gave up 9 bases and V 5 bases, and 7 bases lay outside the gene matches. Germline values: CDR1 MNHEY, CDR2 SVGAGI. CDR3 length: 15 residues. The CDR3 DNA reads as TGTGCCAGCAGTCCAACTAGCGGGGGGGTAGGTGAGCAGTTCTTC. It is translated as CASSPTSGGVGEQFF.

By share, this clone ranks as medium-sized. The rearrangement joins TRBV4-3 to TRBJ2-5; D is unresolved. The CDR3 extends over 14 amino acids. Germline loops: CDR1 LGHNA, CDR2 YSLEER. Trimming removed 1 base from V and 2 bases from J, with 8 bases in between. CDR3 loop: CASSQVGTQETQYF. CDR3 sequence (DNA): TGCGCCAGCAGCCAAGTGGGCACACAAGAGACCCAGTACTTC.

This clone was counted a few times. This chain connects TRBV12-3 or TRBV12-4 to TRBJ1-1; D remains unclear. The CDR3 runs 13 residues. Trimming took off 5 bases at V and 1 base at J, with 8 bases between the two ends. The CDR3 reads CASSPRRNTEAFF. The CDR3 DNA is TGTGCCAGCAGTCCCCGCAGGAACACTGAAGCTTTCTTT.

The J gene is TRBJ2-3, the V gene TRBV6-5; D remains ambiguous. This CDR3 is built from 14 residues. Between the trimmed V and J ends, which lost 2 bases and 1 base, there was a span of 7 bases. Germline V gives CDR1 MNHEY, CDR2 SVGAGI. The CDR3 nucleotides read TGTGCCAGCAGTTACGGGCAGGGCACAGATACGCAGTATTTT. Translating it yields CASSYGQGTDTQYF.

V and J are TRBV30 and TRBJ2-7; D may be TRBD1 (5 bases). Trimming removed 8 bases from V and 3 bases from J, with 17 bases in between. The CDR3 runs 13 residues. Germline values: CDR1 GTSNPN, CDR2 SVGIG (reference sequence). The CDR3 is CARSSRASYEQYF. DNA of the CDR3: TGTGCCCGAAGTAGCAGGGCGAGCTACGAGCAGTACTTC.

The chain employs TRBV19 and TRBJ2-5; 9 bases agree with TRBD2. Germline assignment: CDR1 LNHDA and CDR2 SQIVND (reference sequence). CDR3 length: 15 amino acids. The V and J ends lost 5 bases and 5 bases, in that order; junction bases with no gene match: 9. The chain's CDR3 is CASSPGLAGRETQYF. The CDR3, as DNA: TGTGCCAGTAGTCCAGGTCTAGCGGGGAGGGAGACCCAGTACTTC. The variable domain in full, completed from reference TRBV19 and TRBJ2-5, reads DGGITQSPKYLFRKEGQNVTLSCEQNLNHDAMYWYRQDPGQGLRLIYYSQIVNDFQKGDIAEGYSVSREKKESFPLTVTSAQKNPTAFYLCASSPGLAGRETQYFGPGTRLLVL.

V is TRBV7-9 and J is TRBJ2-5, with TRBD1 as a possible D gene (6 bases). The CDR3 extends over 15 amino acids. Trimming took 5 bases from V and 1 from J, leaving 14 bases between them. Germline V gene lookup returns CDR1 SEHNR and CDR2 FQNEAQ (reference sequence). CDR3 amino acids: CASSLLGHFQETQYF. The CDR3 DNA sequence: TGTGCCAGCAGCCTCCTGGGACACTTCCAAGAGACCCAGTACTTC.